This T cell receptor (beta chain) was recovered during a study of vaccination effects on CD4 cells after COVID-19. The CDR3 contains 14 residues. Trimming cost V 0 bases and J 7 bases, with 10 bases left between them. From germline, CDR1 is MNHNS and CDR2 SASEGT. TCRdb's table, derived via immunoSEQ multiplex PCR, lists solely in-frame clones and lacks some. The top ten hold roughly 8.2% of the sample, which has some 29,000 clones, approximately 69% seen once. After expansion with viral peptide pools in the ViraFEST assay, antigen-specific CD4+ T cells were sequenced. Culturing for roughly 10 days preceded CD4+ T cell isolation. Each participant received a vaccine that was either BNT162b2 or mRNA-1273, given as two doses. As for this clone: No antigen is known for it. Other DNA sequences of this sample code for an identical CDR3.

Specimen: CD4+ T cells from PBMCs cultured with SARS-CoV-2 spike peptides, collected after COVID-19 vaccination. The chain has TRBV6-1 and TRBJ1-5; possible D gene TRBD1, 5 bases. The clonotype comes from a human donor who received a COVID-19 vaccine. CDR3 in DNA: TGTGCCAGCAGTGAAGCGGGGGGGGGACAGCCCCAGCATTTT. Translated: CASSEAGGGQPQHF.